A selection of T cell receptor beta chains follows, all from one sample in a study of T cell repertoires in cytomegalovirus infection. A single record per CDR3 protein comes from TCRdb applying MiXCR to the reads. The table lists about 570,000 distinct CDR3 sequences, under 45% of them singletons. Their target antigens are unknown. This sample comprised cultured PBMCs, obtained from culture after CMV antigen stimulation. The receptors derive from a human donor in good health (CMV status not recorded). Some clones in this sample may be carry-over from other donors' samples. Both conserved end residues are trimmed from each CDR3. The size field is filled for only some rows; it gives once, few, many or a size class.

J: TRBJ1-4; size: -; V: TRBV7-9; CDR3: ASSPSQDGEKLF
J: TRBJ2-2; size: -; V: TRBV19; CDR3: ASSMDRGAGELF
J: TRBJ2-1; size: -; V: TRBV10-3; CDR3: AISDPEQNEQF
J: TRBJ1-1; size: -; V: TRBV7-2; CDR3: ASSLSDITEAF
J: TRBJ1-1; size: few; V: TRBV18; CDR3: ASSLGGENTEAF
J: TRBJ2-2; size: few; V: TRBV7-6; CDR3: ASSEGLAGTGELF
J: TRBJ2-5; size: -; V: TRBV7-2; CDR3: ASSLATSGSLGTQY
J: TRBJ2-3; size: -; V: TRBV7-2; CDR3: ASSLDRLAGVADTQY
J: TRBJ2-1; size: -; V: TRBV3-1; CDR3: ASSHMGGTPGQQF
J: TRBJ2-4; size: many; V: TRBV7-2; CDR3: ASSLPMNEAKNIQY